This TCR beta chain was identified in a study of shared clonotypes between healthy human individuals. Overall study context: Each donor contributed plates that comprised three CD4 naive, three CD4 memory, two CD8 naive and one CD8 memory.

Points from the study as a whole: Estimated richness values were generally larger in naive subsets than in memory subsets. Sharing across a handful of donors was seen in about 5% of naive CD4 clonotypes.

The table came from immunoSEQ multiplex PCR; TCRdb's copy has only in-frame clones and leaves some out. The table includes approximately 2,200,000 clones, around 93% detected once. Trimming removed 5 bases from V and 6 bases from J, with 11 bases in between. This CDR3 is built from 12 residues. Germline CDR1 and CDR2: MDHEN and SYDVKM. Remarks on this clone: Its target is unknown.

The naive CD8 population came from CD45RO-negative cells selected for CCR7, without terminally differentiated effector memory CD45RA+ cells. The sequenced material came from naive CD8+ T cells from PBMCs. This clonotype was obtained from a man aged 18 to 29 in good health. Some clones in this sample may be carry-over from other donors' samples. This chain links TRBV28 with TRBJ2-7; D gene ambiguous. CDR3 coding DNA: TGTGCCAGCAGTCCATACGAAGGCGAGCAGTACTTC. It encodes CASSPYEGEQYF.